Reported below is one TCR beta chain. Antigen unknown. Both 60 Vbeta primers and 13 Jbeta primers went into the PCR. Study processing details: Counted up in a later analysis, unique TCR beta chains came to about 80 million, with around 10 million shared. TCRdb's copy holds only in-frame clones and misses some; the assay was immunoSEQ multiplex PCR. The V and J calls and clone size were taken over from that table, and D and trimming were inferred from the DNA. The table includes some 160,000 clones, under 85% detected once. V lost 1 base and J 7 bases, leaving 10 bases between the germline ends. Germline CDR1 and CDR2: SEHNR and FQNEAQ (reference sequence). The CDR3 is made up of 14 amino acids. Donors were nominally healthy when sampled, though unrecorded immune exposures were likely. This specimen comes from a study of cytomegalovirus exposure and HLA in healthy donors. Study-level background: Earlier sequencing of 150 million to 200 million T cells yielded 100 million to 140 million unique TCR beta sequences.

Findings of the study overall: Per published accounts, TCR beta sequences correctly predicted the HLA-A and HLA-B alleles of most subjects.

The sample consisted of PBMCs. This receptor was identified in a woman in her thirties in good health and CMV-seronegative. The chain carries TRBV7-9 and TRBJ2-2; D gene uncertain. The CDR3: CASSLVNGYGELFF. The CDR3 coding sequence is TGTGCCAGCAGCTTAGTCAACGGGTACGGGGAGCTGTTTTTT.